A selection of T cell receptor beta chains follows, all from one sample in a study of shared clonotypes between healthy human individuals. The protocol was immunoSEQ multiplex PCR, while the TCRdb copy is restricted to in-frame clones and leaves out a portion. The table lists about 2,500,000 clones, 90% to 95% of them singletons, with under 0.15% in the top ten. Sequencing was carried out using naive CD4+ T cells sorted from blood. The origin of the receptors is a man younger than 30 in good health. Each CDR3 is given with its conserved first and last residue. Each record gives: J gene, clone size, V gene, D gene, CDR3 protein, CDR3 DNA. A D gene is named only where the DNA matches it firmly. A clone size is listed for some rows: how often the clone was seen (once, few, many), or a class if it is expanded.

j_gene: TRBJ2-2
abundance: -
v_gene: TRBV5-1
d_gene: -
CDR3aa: CASSLPWTGNTGELFF
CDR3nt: TGCGCCAGCAGCTTGCCCTGGACCGGAAACACCGGGGAGCTGTTTTTT

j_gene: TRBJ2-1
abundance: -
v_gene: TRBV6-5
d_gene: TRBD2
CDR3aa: CASSYSSGGPYNEQFF
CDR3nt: TGTGCCAGCAGTTACTCGAGCGGGGGGCCCTACAATGAGCAGTTCTTC

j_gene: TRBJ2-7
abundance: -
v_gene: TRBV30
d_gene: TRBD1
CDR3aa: CAWTLGQGLREQYF
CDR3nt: TGTGCCTGGACGCTCGGACAGGGGCTTCGGGAGCAGTACTTC

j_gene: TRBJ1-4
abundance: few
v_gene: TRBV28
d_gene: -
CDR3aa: CASSLTRATNEKLFF
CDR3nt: TGTGCCAGCAGTCTAACGAGGGCAACTAATGAAAAACTGTTTTTT

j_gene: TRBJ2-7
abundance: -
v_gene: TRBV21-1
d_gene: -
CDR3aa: CASSVQGGWSYEQYF
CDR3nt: TGTGCCAGCAGCGTACAGGGGGGATGGTCCTACGAGCAGTACTTC

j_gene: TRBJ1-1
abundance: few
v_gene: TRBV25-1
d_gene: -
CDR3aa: CASSELGDGAEAFF
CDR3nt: TGTGCCAGCAGTGAATTGGGGGATGGAGCTGAAGCTTTCTTT

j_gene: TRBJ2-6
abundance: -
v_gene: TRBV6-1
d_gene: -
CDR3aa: CASSELVKSSGANVLTF
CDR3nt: TGTGCCAGCAGTGAATTGGTAAAGAGCTCTGGGGCCAACGTCCTGACTTTC

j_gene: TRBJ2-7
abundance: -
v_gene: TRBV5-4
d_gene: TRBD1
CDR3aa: CASSSGTGVYEQYF
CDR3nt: TGTGCCAGCAGCTCCGGGACAGGGGTCTACGAGCAGTACTTC

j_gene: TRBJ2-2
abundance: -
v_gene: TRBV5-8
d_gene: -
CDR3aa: CASSLKGQGNTGELFF
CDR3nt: TGTGCCAGCAGCTTGAAGGGTCAGGGGAACACCGGGGAGCTGTTTTTT

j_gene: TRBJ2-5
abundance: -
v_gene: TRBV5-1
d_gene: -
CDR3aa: CASSVGRALQETQYF
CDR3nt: TGCGCCAGCAGCGTGGGTCGGGCCCTACAAGAGACCCAGTACTTC

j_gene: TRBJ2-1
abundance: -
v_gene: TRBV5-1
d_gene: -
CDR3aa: CASSLSGYNEQFF
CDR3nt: TGCGCCAGCAGCTTGAGCGGCTACAATGAGCAGTTCTTC

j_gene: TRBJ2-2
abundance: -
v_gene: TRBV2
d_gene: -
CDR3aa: CASSRDINTGELFF
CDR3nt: TGTGCCAGCAGTCGGGACATTAACACCGGGGAGCTGTTTTTT

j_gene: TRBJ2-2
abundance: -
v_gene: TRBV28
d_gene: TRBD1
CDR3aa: CASSLQGYTGELFF
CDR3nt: TGTGCCAGCAGTCTACAGGGGTACACCGGGGAGCTGTTTTTT

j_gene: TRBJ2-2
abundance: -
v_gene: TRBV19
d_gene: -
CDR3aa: CASSMKTKTGELFF
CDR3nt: TGTGCCAGTAGTATGAAGACTAAGACCGGGGAGCTGTTTTTT

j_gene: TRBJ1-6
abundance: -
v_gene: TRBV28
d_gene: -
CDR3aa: CATTRALNSPLHF
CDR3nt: TGTGCCACCACGAGGGCGCTAAATTCACCCCTCCACTTT

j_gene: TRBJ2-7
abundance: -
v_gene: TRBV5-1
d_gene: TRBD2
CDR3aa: CASSFRTSGSYEQYF
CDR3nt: TGCGCCAGCAGCTTTAGGACTAGCGGCTCCTACGAGCAGTACTTC